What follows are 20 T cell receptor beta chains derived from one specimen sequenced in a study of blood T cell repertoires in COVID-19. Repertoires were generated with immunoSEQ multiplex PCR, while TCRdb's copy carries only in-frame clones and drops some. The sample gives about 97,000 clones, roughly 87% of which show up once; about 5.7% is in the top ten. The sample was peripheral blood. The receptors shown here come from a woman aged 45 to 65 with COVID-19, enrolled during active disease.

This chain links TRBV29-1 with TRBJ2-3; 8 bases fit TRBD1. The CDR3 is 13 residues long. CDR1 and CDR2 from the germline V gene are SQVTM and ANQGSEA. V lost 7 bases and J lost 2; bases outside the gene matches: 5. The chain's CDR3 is CSAWTGNTDTQYF. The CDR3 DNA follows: TGCAGCGCTTGGACAGGGAACACAGATACGCAGTATTTT.

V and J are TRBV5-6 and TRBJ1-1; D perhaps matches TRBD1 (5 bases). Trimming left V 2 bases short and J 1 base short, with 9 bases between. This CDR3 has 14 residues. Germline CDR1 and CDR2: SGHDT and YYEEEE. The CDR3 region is CASSFDSENTEAFF. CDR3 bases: TGTGCCAGCAGCTTCGACAGTGAGAACACTGAAGCTTTCTTT.

This CDR3 reads CASSLATGIQAAFF. The CDR3 bases are TGTGCCAGCAGCTTAGCGACAGGGATTCAGGCAGCTTTCTTT. The gene calls are TRBV7-9 and TRBJ1-1, with 7 bases identical to TRBD1. Trimming cost V 0 bases and J 10 bases; bases outside gene matches: 8. CDR3 length equals 14 residues. The germline V gene encodes CDR1 SEHNR and CDR2 FQNEAQ (reference sequence).

CDR3 in DNA: TGTGCCAGCAGTTATTCCCAGGTGGAGACCCAGTACTTC. It translates to CASSYSQVETQYF. The chain couples TRBV6-5 to TRBJ2-5; D not certain. Trimming shortened V by 3 bases and J by 5 bases, and 10 bases separated the two germline ends. The germline V gene encodes CDR1 MNHEY and CDR2 SVGAGI. The CDR3 runs 13 residues.

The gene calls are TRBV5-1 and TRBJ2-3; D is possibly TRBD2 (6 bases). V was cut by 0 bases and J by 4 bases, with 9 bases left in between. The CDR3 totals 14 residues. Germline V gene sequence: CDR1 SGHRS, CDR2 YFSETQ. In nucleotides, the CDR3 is TGCGCCAGCAGCTTGGAAGGGGAGGCAGATACGCAGTATTTT. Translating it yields CASSLEGEADTQYF.

This CDR3 reads CASRTDPGQGTDTQYF. The CDR3 nucleotides are TGTGCCAGCAGGACGGATCCGGGACAGGGGACAGATACGCAGTATTTT. The chain has TRBV6-6 and TRBJ2-3; 10 bases agree with TRBD1. The CDR3 has 16 amino acids. From germline, CDR1 is MNHNY and CDR2 SVGAGI (reference sequence). Trimming at V came to 6 bases and at J to 3 bases, leaving 9 bases not matched to a gene.

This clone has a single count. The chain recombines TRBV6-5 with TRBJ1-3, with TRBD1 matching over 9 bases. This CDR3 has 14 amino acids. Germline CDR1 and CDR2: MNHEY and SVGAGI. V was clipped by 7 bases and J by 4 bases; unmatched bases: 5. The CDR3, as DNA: TGTGCCAGCAACGACAGGGGGTCGGGAAACACCATATATTTT. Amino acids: CASNDRGSGNTIYF.

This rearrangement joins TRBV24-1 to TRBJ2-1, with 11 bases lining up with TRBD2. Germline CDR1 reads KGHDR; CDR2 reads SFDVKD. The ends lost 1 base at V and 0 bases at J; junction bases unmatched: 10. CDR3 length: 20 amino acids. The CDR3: CATSDFALAGGPISYNEQFF. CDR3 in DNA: TGTGCCACCAGTGATTTCGCCCTAGCGGGGGGACCAATCTCCTACAATGAGCAGTTCTTC.

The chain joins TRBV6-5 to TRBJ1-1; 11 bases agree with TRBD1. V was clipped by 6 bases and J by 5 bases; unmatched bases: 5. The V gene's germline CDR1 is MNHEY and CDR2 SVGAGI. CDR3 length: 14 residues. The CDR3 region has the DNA TGTGCCAGCAGCCGGGACAGGGGGGATACTGAAGCTTTCTTT. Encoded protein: CASSRDRGDTEAFF.

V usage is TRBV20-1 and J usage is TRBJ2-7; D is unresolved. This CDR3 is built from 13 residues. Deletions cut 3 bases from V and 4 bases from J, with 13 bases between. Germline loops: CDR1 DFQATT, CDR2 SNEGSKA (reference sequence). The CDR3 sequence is CSASPQVGYEQYF. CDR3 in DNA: TGCAGTGCTAGTCCTCAGGTTGGGTACGAGCAGTACTTC.

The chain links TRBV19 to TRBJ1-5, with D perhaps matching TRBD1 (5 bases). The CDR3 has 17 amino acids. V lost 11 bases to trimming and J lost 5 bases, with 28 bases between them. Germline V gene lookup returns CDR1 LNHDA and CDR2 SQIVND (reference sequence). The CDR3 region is CASGPEGLTYGYQPQHF. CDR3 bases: TGTGCCTCTGGTCCTGAGGGACTGACGTACGGGTATCAGCCCCAGCATTTT. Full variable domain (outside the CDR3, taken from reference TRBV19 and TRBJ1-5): DGGITQSPKYLFRKEGQNVTLSCEQNLNHDAMYWYRQDPGQGLRLIYYSQIVNDFQKGDIAEGYSVSREKKESFPLTVTSAQKNPTAFYLCASGPEGLTYGYQPQHFGDGTRLSIL.

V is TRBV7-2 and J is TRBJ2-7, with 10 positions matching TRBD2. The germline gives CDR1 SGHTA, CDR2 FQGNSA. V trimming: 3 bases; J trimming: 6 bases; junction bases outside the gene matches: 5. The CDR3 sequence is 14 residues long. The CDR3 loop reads CASSFRAGGTEQYF. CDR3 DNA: TGTGCCAGCAGCTTCAGAGCGGGGGGGACCGAGCAGTACTTC.

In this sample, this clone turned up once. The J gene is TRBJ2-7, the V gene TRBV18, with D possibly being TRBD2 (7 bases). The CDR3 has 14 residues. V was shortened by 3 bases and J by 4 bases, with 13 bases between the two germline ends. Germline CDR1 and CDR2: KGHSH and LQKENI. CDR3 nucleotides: TGTGCCAGCTCACCTGCGGGGGCCAGGTACGAGCAGTACTTC. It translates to CASSPAGARYEQYF.

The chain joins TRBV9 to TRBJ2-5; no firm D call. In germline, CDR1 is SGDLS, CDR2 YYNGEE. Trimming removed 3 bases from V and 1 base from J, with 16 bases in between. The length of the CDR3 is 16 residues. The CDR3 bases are TGTGCCAGCAGCGGGTCCGATGGGCGATCCCAAGAGACCCAGTACTTC. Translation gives CASSGSDGRSQETQYF. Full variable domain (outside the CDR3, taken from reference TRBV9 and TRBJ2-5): DSGVTQTPKHLITATGQRVTLRCSPRSGDLSVYWYQQSLDQGLQFLIQYYNGEERAKGNILERFSAQQFPDLHSELNLSSLELGDSALYFCASSGSDGRSQETQYFGPGTRLLVL.

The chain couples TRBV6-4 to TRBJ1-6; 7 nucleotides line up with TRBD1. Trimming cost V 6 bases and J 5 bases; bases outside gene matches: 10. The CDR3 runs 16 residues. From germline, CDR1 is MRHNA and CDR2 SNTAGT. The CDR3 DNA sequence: TGTGCCAGCAGCCCCAGTCCAGGGGGAGATAATTCACCCCTCCACTTT. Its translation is CASSPSPGGDNSPLHF.

The CDR3: CASSLANRVQETQYF. For the CDR3, the DNA is TGTGCCAGCAGCTTAGCGAACAGGGTTCAAGAGACCCAGTACTTC. The V call is TRBV7-6, the J call TRBJ2-5; possible D gene TRBD1, 6 bases. This CDR3 is 15 amino acids long. V lost 0 bases and J lost 2, with 10 bases in between. Germline V CDR1 and CDR2: SGHVS, FNYEAQ.

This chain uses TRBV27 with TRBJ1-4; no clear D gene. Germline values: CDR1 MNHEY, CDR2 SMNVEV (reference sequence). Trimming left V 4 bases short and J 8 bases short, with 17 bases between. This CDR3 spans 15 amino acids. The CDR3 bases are TGTGCCAGCAGTTCTTGGGGAGGCGGGGAGGAAAAACTGTTTTTT. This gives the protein CASSSWGGGEEKLFF.

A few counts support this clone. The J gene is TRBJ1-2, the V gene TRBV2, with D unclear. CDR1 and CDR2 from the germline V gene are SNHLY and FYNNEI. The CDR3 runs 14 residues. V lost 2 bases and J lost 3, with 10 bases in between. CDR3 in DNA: TGTGCCAGCAGTGAAAGGCCCGGGGACTATGGCTACACCTTC. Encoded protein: CASSERPGDYGYTF.

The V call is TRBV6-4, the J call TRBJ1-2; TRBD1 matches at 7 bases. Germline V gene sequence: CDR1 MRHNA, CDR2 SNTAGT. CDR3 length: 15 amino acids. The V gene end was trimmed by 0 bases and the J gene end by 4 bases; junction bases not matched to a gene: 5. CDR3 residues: CASSDSDRAPYGYTF. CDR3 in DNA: TGTGCCAGCAGTGACTCCGACAGGGCACCCTATGGCTACACCTTC.

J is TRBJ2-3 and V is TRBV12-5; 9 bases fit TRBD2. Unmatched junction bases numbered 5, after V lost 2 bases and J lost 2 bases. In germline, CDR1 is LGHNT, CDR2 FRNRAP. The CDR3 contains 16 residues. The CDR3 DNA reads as TGTGCTAGTGGTTTGTTTAGCGGGGGATCCACAGATACGCAGTATTTT. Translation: CASGLFSGGSTDTQYF.